This T cell receptor (beta chain) was identified during a study of a mutant IDH1 vaccine in newly diagnosed glioma. At the level of the study: The first vaccination came 4-6 weeks after radiotherapy alone, or with temozolomide cycles. Treated patients had a mean age of approximately 40 years and a sex split that was around 60% male and roughly 40% female.

Germline CDR1 PRHDT, CDR2 FYEKMQ (reference sequence). The CDR3 extends over 17 amino acids. V was clipped by 4 bases and J by 5 bases; unmatched bases: 10. TCRdb's copy holds only in-frame clones and misses some; the assay was immunoSEQ multiplex PCR. The profile shows 35,000 to 45,000 clones, approximately 80% of them singletons. Study-wide results and caveats: The authors found pseudoprogression apparently unrelated to changes in top peripheral T cell clonotypes.

The time point is: week 35, safety follow-up. In every dose of vaccine, 300 ug of mutant IDH1 20-mer peptide was given alongside topical imiquimod. Patients had eight vaccinations, in weeks 1, 3, 5, 7, 11, 15, 19 and 23. Regarding this clone: The antigen is unknown.

The sample in question was PBMCs, obtained from a glioma patient whose treatment included an IDH1 peptide vaccine. This receptor was obtained from a woman aged 45-65 years with glioma. The chain couples TRBV13 to TRBJ2-1; TRBD2 aligns across 11 bases. The CDR3 sequence: CASSSRVAGGPHNEQFF. The CDR3, as DNA: TGTGCCAGCAGCTCCCGGGTAGCGGGGGGGCCCCACAATGAGCAGTTCTTC.